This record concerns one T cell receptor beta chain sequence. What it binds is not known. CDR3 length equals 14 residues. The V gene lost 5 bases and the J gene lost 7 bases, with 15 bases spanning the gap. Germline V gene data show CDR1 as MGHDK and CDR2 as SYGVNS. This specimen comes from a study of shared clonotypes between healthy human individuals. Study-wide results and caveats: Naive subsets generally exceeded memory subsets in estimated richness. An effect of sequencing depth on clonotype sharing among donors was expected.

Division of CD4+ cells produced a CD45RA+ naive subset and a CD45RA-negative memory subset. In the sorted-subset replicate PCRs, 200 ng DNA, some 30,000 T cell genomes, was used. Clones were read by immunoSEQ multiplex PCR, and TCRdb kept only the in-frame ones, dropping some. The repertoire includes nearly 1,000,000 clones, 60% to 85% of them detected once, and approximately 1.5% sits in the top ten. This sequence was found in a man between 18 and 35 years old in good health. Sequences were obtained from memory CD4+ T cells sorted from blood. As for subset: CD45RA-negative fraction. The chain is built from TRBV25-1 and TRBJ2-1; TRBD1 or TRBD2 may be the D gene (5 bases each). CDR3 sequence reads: CASSRVGTPNEQFF. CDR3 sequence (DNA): TGTGCCAGCAGTAGGGTCGGGACGCCGAATGAGCAGTTCTTC. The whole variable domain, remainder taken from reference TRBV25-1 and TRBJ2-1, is EADIYQTPRYLVIGTGKKITLECSQTMGHDKMYWYQQDPGMELHLIHYSYGVNSTEKGDLSSESTVSRIRTEHFPLTLESARPSHTSQYLCASSRVGTPNEQFFGPGTRLTVL.